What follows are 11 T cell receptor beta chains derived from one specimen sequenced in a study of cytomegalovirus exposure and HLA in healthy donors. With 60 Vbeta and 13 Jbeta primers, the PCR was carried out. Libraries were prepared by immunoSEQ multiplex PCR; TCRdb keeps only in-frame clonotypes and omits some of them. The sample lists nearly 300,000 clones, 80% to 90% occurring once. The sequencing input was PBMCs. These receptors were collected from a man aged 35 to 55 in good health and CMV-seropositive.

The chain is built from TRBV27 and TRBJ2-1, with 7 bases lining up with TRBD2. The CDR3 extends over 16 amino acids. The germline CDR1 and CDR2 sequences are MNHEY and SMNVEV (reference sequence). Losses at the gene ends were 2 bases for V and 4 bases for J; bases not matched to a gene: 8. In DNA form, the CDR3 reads TGTGCCAGCAGTTTACCAGGGAGCGGGATTTACAATGAGCAGTTCTTC. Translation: CASSLPGSGIYNEQFF.

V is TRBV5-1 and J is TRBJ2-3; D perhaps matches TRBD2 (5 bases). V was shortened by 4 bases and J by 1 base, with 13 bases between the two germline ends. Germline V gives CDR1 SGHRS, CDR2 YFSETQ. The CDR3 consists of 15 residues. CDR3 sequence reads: CASSPSSIGTDTQYF. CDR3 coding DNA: TGCGCCAGCAGCCCTAGCTCCATAGGCACAGATACGCAGTATTTT.

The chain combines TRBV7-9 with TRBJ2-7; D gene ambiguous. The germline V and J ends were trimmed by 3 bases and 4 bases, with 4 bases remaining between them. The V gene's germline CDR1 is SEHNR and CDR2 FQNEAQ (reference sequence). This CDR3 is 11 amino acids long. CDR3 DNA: TGTGCCAGCAGCTTCAGATACGAGCAGTACTTC. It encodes CASSFRYEQYF.

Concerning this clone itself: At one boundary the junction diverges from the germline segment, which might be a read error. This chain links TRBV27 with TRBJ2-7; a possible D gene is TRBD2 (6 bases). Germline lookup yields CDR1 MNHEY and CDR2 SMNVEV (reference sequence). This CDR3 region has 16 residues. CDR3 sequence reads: CASSLSSGGAGYGQYF. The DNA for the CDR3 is TGTGCCAGCAGTTTATCATCCGGGGGAGCCGGGTACGGGCAGTACTTC.

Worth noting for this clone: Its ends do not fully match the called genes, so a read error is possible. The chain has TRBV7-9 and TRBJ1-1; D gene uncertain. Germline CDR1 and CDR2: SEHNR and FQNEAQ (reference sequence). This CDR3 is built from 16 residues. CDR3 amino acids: CSSSLRGQEGNTEAFF. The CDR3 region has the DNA TGTTCCAGCAGCTTACGAGGGCAGGAAGGGAACACTGAAGCTTTCTTT.

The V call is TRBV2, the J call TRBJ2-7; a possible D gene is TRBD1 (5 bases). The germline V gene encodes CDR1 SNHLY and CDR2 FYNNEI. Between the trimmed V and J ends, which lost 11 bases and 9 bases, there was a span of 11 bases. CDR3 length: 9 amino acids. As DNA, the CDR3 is TGTGCCCTAGGGGCAGCGCAGTACTTC. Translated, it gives CALGAAQYF.

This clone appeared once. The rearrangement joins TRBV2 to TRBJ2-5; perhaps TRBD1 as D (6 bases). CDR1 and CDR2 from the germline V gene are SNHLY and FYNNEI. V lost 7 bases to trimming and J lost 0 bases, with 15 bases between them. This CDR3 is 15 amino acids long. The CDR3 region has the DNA TGTGCCAGCACCCCACAGGGCTCGTACCAAGAGACCCAGTACTTC. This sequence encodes CASTPQGSYQETQYF.

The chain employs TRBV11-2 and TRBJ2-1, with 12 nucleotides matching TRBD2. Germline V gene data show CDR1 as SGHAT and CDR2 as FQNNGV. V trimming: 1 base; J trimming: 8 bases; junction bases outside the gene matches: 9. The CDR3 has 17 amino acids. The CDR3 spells CASSLGLAGGPEDEQFF. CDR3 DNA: TGTGCCAGCAGCTTAGGGCTAGCGGGAGGGCCTGAGGATGAGCAGTTCTTC.

The CDR3 DNA is TGTGCCAGCAGCCAAGACGGGGTAAAAGAGACCCAGTACTTC. This translates into CASSQDGVKETQYF. The rearrangement uses TRBV14 and TRBJ2-5, with D perhaps TRBD2 (5 bases). The CDR3 covers 14 residues. Trimming removed 0 bases at V and 3 bases at J, with 8 bases between. Germline V lookup: CDR1 SGHDN, CDR2 FVKESK.

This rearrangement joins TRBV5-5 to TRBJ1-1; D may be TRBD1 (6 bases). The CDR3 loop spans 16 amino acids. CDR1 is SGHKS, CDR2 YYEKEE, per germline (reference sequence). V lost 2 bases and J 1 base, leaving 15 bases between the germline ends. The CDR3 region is CASSFVGWGRNTEAFF. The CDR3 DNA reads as TGTGCCAGCAGCTTCGTGGGGTGGGGGCGGAACACTGAAGCTTTCTTT.

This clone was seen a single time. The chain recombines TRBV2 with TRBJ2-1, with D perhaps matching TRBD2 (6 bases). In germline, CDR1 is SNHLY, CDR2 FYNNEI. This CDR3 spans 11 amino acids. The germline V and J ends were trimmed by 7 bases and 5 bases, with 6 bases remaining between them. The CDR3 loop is CASTGDNEQFF. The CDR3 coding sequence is TGTGCCAGCACGGGGGACAATGAGCAGTTCTTC. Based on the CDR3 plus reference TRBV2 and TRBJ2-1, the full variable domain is EPEVTQTPSHQVTQMGQEVILRCVPISNHLYFYWYRQILGQKVEFLVSFYNNEISEKSEIFDDQFSVERPDGSNFTLKIRSTKLEDSAMYFCASTGDNEQFFGPGTRLTVL.